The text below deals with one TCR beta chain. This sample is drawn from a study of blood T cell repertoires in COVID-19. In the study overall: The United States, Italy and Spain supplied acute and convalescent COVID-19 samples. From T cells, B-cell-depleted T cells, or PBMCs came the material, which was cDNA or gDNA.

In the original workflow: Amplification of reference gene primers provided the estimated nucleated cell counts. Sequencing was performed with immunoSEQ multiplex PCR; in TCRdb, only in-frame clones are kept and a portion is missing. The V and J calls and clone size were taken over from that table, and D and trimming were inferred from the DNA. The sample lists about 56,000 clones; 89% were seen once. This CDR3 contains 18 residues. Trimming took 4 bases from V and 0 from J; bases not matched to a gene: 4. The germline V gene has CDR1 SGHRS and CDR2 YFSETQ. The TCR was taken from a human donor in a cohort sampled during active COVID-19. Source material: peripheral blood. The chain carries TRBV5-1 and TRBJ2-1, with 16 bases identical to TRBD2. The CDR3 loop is CASSPGLAGGPSYNEQFF. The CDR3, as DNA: TGCGCCAGCAGCCCGGGACTAGCGGGGGGGCCCTCCTACAATGAGCAGTTCTTC.